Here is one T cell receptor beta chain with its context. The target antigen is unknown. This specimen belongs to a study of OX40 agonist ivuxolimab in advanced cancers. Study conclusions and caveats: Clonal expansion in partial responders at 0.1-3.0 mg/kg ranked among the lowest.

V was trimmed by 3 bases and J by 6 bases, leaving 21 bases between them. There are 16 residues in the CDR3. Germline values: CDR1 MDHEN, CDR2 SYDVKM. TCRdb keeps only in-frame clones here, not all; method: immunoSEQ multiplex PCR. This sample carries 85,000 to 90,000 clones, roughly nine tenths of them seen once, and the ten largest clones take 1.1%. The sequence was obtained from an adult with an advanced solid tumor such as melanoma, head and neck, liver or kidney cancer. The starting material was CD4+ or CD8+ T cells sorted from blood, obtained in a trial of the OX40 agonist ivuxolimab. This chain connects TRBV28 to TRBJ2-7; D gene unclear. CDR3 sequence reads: CASSFRVTRHPFEQYF. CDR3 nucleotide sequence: TGTGCCAGCAGTTTTCGGGTGACCCGTCATCCTTTCGAGCAGTACTTC.